The TCR beta chain under discussion was sequenced for a study of blood T cell repertoires in COVID-19. At the level of the study: PBMCs, B-cell-depleted T cells, or T cells provided the cDNA or gDNA that made up the material.

CDR1 and CDR2 (germline): MNHEY, SVGAGI. CDR3 length: 15 residues. Using immunoSEQ multiplex PCR, the repertoire was profiled, and TCRdb retains in-frame clones only, with some absent. Of nearly 45,000 clones listed, around 85% are singletons. Comment on this clone: One end of the junction does not line up with germline, which may come from a read error.

The material sequenced was peripheral blood. The TCR sequence derives from a woman at least 80 years old with acute or convalescent COVID-19. This chain joins TRBV6-5 and TRBJ2-2; the match to TRBD1 covers 11 bases. CDR3 sequence: CASSWDRGNAGELFF. CDR3 DNA sequence: TGTGCCAGCAGCTGGGACAGGGGGAACGCCGGGGAGCTGTTTTTT.